This TCR beta chain was captured in a study of blood T cells in healthy people across ages. Germline CDR1 reads LNHDA; CDR2 reads SQIVND (reference sequence). Trimming took 5 bases from V and 4 from J, leaving 13 bases between them. This CDR3 has 14 residues. The second PCR ran roughly 7 to 12 cycles with a sample-barcoded 5' primer and J-beta primers. No fewer than 3 million CDR3-containing paired-end reads came from each sample. Via MiXCR, TCRdb re-called the 5' RACE reads, giving one row per CDR3 protein. This sample has roughly 1.5 million distinct CDR3 sequences, with about 45% found just once. The V and J genes are TRBV19 and TRBJ2-3; D assignment may be TRBD1 or TRBD2 (6 bases each). The source material was blood. The source is a woman between 18 and 29 years old in good health. The CDR3 sequence: CASSWNGGPDTQYF. CDR3 in DNA: TGTGCCAGTAGTTGGAACGGGGGCCCAGATACGCAGTATTTT.